This entry concerns a single T cell receptor (beta chain). The sample is drawn from a study of cytomegalovirus exposure and HLA in healthy donors. PCR involved 60 Vbeta and 13 Jbeta primers. Generated by immunoSEQ multiplex PCR, the TCRdb table keeps only in-frame clones and is missing some. The sample includes over 100,000 clones, 8% to 9.5% of them seen just once. Germline values: CDR1 SGDLS, CDR2 YYNGEE. The CDR3 sequence is 15 residues long. Trimming pared 4 bases from V and 4 bases from J, leaving 15 bases between. The rearrangement uses TRBV9 and TRBJ2-1; tentatively, D is TRBD2 (6 bases). Material for sequencing was PBMCs. This TCR was sampled from a man aged 35-49 years in good health and CMV-seronegative. The CDR3 is CASSPGGLLYNEQFF. CDR3 DNA sequence: TGTGCCAGCAGCCCCGGAGGGCTCCTTTACAATGAGCAGTTCTTC.